The next 17 T cell receptor beta chains were all read from a single sample in a study of blood T cell repertoires in COVID-19. The table came from immunoSEQ multiplex PCR; TCRdb's copy has only in-frame clones and leaves some out. Counted here are about 73,000 clones, roughly nine tenths occurring once; the ten biggest clones make up roughly 8.8%. The material sequenced was peripheral blood. The source of these receptors is a man older than 75 with acute or convalescent COVID-19.

The chain carries TRBV4-1 and TRBJ2-7, with a weak D call TRBD2 (5 bases). This CDR3 has 16 residues. CDR1 and CDR2 (germline): MGHRA, YSYEKL. The V gene lost 4 bases and the J gene lost 1 base, with 17 bases spanning the gap. CDR3 region: CASSLSGRSSSYEQYF. In DNA form, the CDR3 reads TGCGCCAGCAGCCTAAGCGGCAGAAGTTCATCCTACGAGCAGTACTTC.

The gene calls are TRBV3-1 (or the pseudogene TRBV3-2) and TRBJ2-1; 8 bases map to TRBD2. The trim removed 5 bases at V and 6 bases at J, leaving 6 bases unmatched. This CDR3 comprises 14 residues. Looked up from germline, CDR1 is LGHDT and CDR2 is YNNKEL (reference sequence). CDR3 sequence (DNA): TGTGCCAGCAGCTCCTCGGGACTAGTCAATGAGCAGTTCTTC. Residues: CASSSSGLVNEQFF.

This chain uses TRBV18 with TRBJ2-1, with 8 bases that match TRBD2. J lost 3 bases, V lost 8 bases, and 6 bases had no gene match. The CDR3 has 14 amino acids. The germline V gene has CDR1 KGHSH and CDR2 LQKENI. The CDR3 nucleotides read TGTGCCAGCCGGGGGCGGGAGGACTACAATGAGCAGTTCTTC. Translated, it gives CASRGREDYNEQFF.

The genes are TRBV9 and TRBJ2-7, with D hard to call. Germline lookup yields CDR1 SGDLS and CDR2 YYNGEE. This CDR3 has 17 residues. The V end was cut by 0 bases, the J end by 0 bases, with 16 bases between. This CDR3 is CASSVGAEARFSYEQYF. The CDR3 DNA reads TGTGCCAGCAGCGTAGGGGCTGAAGCACGATTCTCCTACGAGCAGTACTTC.

The V call is TRBV6-1, the J call TRBJ2-7; 9 positions agree with TRBD1. Germline V gene sequence: CDR1 MNHNS, CDR2 SASEGT. V was clipped by 4 bases and J by 1 base; unmatched bases: 5. The CDR3 covers 15 residues. The CDR3 loop is CASSVAGTGSYEQYF. The CDR3, as DNA: TGTGCCAGCAGTGTAGCCGGGACAGGGTCCTACGAGCAGTACTTC.

This chain connects TRBV18 to TRBJ2-5; 8 positions match TRBD2. The trim removed 5 bases at V and 5 bases at J, leaving 4 bases unmatched. The germline V gene encodes CDR1 KGHSH and CDR2 LQKENI. The CDR3 covers 13 residues. The CDR3 region has the DNA TGTGCCAGCTCATCCTCGGGGGGGGAGACCCAGTACTTC. It specifies CASSSSGGETQYF.

This chain connects TRBV7-9 to TRBJ1-6; 10 nucleotides align to TRBD1. The germline V gene has CDR1 SEHNR and CDR2 FQNEAQ (reference sequence). This CDR3 is built from 15 residues. J lost 10 bases, V lost 5 bases, and 8 bases had no gene match. In DNA, the CDR3 is TGTGCCAGCAGCCCCGGACAGGGGGTAATATCACCCCTCCACTTT. This codes for CASSPGQGVISPLHF.

This chain links TRBV5-1 with TRBJ2-7; TRBD2 agrees at 10 bases. The CDR3 consists of 17 residues. The ends lost 4 bases at V and 3 bases at J; junction bases unmatched: 13. Germline CDR1 and CDR2: SGHRS and YFSETQ. Here the CDR3 reads CASSLRASGSINYEQYF. CDR3 coding DNA: TGCGCCAGCAGCCTTCGAGCTAGCGGGAGCATTAACTACGAGCAGTACTTC.

CDR3 sequence: CASSQDGAGGTKETQYF. DNA of the CDR3: TGCGCCAGCAGCCAAGACGGGGCGGGGGGCACAAAAGAGACCCAGTACTTC. The chain recombines TRBV4-1 with TRBJ2-5; 8 bases match TRBD2. V shed 0 bases, J shed 3 bases, and the junction held 9 bases outside the gene matches. The CDR3 is 17 amino acids. Germline V gene sequence: CDR1 MGHRA, CDR2 YSYEKL.

The chain uses TRBV3-1 (or the pseudogene TRBV3-2) and TRBJ1-2; D call uncertain. Trimming removed 4 bases at V and 2 bases at J, with 17 bases between. There are 16 residues in the CDR3. Germline assignment: CDR1 LGHDT and CDR2 YNNKEL (reference sequence). In DNA form, the CDR3 reads TGTGCCAGCAGCCTGCAGCTAGGAGGGATCAACTATGGCTACACCTTC. This translates into CASSLQLGGINYGYTF.

The chain has TRBV10-3 and TRBJ2-5, with TRBD1 identical over 9 bases. V dropped 6 bases and J dropped 5; count of bases not matched to a gene: 7. The CDR3 has 14 amino acids. Looked up from germline, CDR1 is ENHRY and CDR2 is SYGVKD. The CDR3, as DNA: TGTGCCATCAGAGATGGGACAGGGAAGGAGACCCAGTACTTC. This gives the protein CAIRDGTGKETQYF.

The J gene is TRBJ1-1, the V gene TRBV5-1; D is undetermined. V dropped 4 bases and J dropped 5 bases, with 18 bases sitting between them. Germline V gene data show CDR1 as SGHRS and CDR2 as YFSETQ. The CDR3 covers 15 residues. The CDR3, as DNA: TGCGCCAGCAGCCCTATGACGGCGCGGCCAACTGAAGCTTTCTTT. Its translation: CASSPMTARPTEAFF.

This chain uses TRBV5-1 with TRBJ1-1, with D hard to call. Germline V gene lookup returns CDR1 SGHRS and CDR2 YFSETQ. V lost 0 bases and J lost 7, with 10 bases in between. This CDR3 spans 13 amino acids. The CDR3, as DNA: TGCGCCAGCAGCTTGGAACCCGGGAATGAAGCTTTCTTT. This encodes CASSLEPGNEAFF.

This chain uses TRBV2 with TRBJ2-3, with D possibly matching TRBD1 (5 bases). Germline CDR1 and CDR2: SNHLY and FYNNEI. The CDR3 is 14 residues long. V was pared by 7 bases and J by 1 base, with 12 bases between. This chain's CDR3 is CASTAGRGTDTQYF. In DNA, the CDR3 is TGTGCCAGCACCGCAGGGCGAGGCACAGATACGCAGTATTTT.

The rearrangement uses TRBV6-1 and TRBJ2-7; 10 bases fit TRBD1. Trimming took 0 bases from V and 4 from J; bases not matched to a gene: 3. The length of the CDR3 is 15 residues. Germline-derived CDR1 and CDR2 are MNHNS and SASEGT. The CDR3 reads CASSEAGTGAYEQYF. CDR3 in DNA: TGTGCCAGCAGTGAAGCCGGGACAGGGGCATACGAGCAGTACTTC.

The chain couples TRBV14 to TRBJ1-1; D call uncertain. V was cut by 0 bases and J by 5 bases, with 13 bases left in between. The germline V gene has CDR1 SGHDN and CDR2 FVKESK. The CDR3 sequence is 15 residues long. This chain's CDR3 is CASSQDFLGGTEAFF. DNA of the CDR3: TGTGCCAGCAGCCAAGATTTCCTGGGAGGGACTGAAGCTTTCTTT.

The chain couples TRBV3-1 (or the pseudogene TRBV3-2) to TRBJ1-3; the D gene is possibly TRBD1 (6 bases). Germline lookup yields CDR1 LGHDT and CDR2 YNNKEL (reference sequence). V was clipped by 4 bases and J by 0 bases, with 19 bases between them. The CDR3 extends over 18 amino acids. CDR3 loop: CASSPPRGGSYSGNTIYF. The CDR3 bases are TGTGCCAGCAGCCCCCCCCGAGGGGGATCCTACTCTGGAAACACCATATATTTT.